This TCR beta chain was identified in a study of control samples from healthy donors and cancer patients. The protocol was immunoSEQ multiplex PCR, while the TCRdb copy is restricted to in-frame clones and leaves out a portion. The table includes roughly 90,000 clones, roughly 93% detected once. The germline V gene encodes CDR1 SQVTM and CDR2 ANQGSEA. This CDR3 spans 12 amino acids. V was shortened by 1 base and J by 7 bases, with 10 bases between the two germline ends. This rearrangement joins TRBV29-1 to TRBJ1-1, with unresolved D. Sequenced input: blood. The TCR comes from a woman aged 25 to 39 in good health. The CDR3 coding sequence is TGCAGCGTTGAAGCGGCGGGGATTGAAGCTTTCTTT. Translation gives CSVEAAGIEAFF.